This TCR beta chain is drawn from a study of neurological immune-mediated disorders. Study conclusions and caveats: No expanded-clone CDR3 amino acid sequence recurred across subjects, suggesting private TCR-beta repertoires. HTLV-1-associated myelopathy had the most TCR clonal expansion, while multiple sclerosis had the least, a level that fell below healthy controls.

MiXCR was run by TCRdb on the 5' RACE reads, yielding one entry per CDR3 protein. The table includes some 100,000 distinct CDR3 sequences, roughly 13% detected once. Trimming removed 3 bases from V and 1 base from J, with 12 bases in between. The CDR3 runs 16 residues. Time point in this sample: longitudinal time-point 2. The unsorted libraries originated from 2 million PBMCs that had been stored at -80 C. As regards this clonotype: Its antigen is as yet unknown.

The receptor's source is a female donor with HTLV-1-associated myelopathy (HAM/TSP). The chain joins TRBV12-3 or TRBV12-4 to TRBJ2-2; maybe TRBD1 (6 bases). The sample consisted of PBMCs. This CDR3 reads CASSFRTALNTGELFF. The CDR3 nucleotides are TGTGCCAGCAGTTTTCGGACAGCTTTGAACACCGGGGAGCTGTTTTTT.